Described below is a single TCR beta chain sequence and its context. Its antigen is not identified. The germline gives CDR1 SGHTA, CDR2 FQGNSA. This CDR3 is built from 13 residues. After re-calling the 5' RACE reads, TCRdb lists one entry per CDR3 protein, DNA absent. The data show approximately 420,000 distinct CDR3 sequences, and the top ten clones hold under 3%. The data derive from a study of monozygotic twins with inflammatory bowel disease. Study observations and caveats: No difference was seen in repertoire similarity between concordant and discordant twins, possibly from limited power. The authors could not tell different T cell subtypes apart.

The chain is built from TRBV7-2 and TRBJ2-1; TCRdb's D gene call, TRBD1, goes unchecked for lack of DNA. This TCR was sampled from a human donor with ulcerative colitis or Crohn's disease, or a healthy co-twin of an affected twin (not recorded which). Sequenced input: blood. CDR3: CASSSPGQNEQFF.